This T cell receptor (beta chain) was retrieved from a study of CD8+CD57+ T cells in acquired aplastic anemia. Background on the study: The sorted CD4+ and CD8+ cells yielded an average approximately 3.2 ug of DNA. Healthy donors had, on average, about 10.8 million reads for their CD4+ cells.

Germline CDR1 MGHDK, CDR2 SYGVNS. There are 15 residues in the CDR3. V lost 3 bases and J 1 base, leaving 9 bases between the germline ends. Remarks on this clonotype: What it recognizes is unknown.

Genomic DNA was employed as the template in profiling TCR beta VDJ and CDR3. TCRdb re-analysed the reads in MiXCR, keeping a single row per CDR3 protein. The sample carries about 180,000 distinct CDR3 sequences, 40% to 50% recorded once. Study observations and caveats: Simpson's diversity of CD8+ cells was not significantly different in patients compared with controls. It was found that more than 25 CD8+ CDR3 sequences were shared between patients and controls.

This chain uses TRBV25-1 with TRBJ2-2; D unresolved. Sequencing was carried out using sorted CD4+, CD8+, or CD8+CD57+ T cells (not recorded which) from PBMCs. The sequence was collected from a human donor in good health. CDR3: CASSDFSQNTGELFF. The CDR3 DNA reads as TGTGCCAGCAGTGACTTCAGTCAGAACACCGGGGAGCTGTTTTTT.